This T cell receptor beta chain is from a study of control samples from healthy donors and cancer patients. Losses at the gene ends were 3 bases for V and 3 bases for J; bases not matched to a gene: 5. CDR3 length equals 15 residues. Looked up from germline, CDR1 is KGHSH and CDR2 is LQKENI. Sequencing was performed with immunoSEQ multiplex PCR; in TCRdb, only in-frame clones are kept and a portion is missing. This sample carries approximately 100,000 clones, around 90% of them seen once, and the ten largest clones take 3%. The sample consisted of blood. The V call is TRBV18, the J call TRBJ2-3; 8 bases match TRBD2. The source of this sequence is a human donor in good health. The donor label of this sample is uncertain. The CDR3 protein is CASSPVGGGTDTQYF. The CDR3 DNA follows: TGTGCCAGCTCACCGGTCGGGGGGGGAACAGATACGCAGTATTTT.